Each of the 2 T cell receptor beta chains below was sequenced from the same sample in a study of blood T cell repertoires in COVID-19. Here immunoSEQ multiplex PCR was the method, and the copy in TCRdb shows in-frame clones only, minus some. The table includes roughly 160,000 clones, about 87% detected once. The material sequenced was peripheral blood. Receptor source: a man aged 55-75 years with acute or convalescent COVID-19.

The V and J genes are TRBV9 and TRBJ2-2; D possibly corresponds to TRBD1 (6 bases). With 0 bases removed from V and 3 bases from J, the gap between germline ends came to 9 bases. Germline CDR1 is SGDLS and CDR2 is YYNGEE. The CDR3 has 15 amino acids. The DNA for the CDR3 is TGTGCCAGCAGCGTAGACAGGGTAGACACCGGGGAGCTGTTTTTT. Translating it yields CASSVDRVDTGELFF.

CDR3 sequence reads: CATSEGQLTSTDTQYF. In DNA form, the CDR3 reads TGTGCCACCAGTGAAGGACAGTTAACTAGCACAGATACGCAGTATTTT. The V call is TRBV24-1, the J call TRBJ2-3; D is possibly TRBD1 (6 bases). This CDR3 spans 16 amino acids. V lost 4 bases, J lost 0 bases, and 13 bases lay in between. CDR1 and CDR2 from the germline V gene are KGHDR and SFDVKD.